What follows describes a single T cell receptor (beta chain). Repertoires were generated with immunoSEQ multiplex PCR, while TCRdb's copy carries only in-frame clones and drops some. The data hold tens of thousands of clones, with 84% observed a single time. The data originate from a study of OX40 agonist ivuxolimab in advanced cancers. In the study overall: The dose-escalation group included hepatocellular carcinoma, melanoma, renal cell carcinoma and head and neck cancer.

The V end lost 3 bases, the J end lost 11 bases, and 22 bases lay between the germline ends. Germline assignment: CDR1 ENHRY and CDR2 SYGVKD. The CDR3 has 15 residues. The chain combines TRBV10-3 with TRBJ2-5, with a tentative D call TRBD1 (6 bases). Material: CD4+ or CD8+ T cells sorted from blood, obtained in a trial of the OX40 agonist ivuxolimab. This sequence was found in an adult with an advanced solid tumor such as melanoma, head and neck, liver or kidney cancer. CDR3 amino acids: CAISDPGHQFLGQYF. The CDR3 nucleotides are TGTGCCATCAGTGATCCGGGACACCAGTTTCTCGGGCAGTACTTC.